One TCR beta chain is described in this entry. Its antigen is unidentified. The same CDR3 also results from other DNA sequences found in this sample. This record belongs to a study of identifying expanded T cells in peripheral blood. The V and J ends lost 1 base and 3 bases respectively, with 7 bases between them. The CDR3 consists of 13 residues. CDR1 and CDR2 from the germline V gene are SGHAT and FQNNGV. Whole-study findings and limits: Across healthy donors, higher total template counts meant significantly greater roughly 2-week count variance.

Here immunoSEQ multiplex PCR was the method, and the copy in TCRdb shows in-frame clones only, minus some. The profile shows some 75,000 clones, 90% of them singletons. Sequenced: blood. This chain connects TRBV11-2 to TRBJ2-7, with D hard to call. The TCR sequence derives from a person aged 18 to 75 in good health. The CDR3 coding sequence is TGTGCCAGCAGCTTAGTGGGCAGCTACGAGCAGTACTTC. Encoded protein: CASSLVGSYEQYF.